This is a list of T cell receptor beta chains from one sample in a study of PD-1 blockade in classical Hodgkin lymphoma. Generated by immunoSEQ multiplex PCR, the TCRdb table keeps only in-frame clones and is missing some. The data hold roughly 23,000 clones, with roughly nine tenths observed a single time. The sample comprised CD4+ T cells from blood. These receptors all stem from a human donor with classical Hodgkin lymphoma. The CDR3 runs from the conserved cysteine through the conserved F or W. A D gene is named only where the DNA matches it firmly. Size tells how often a clone was seen (once, few, many) or the class of an expanded clone, and some rows leave it out.

d_call: -; v_call: TRBV6-5; clone_size: few; j_call: TRBJ2-7; cdr3_nt: TGTGCCAGCAGGGTATTCGACGAGCAGTACTTC; cdr3_aa: CASRVFDEQYF
d_call: -; v_call: TRBV5-8; clone_size: -; j_call: TRBJ1-1; cdr3_nt: TGTGCCAGCAGACCTGTCGGGTTGGGCACTGAAGCTTTCTTT; cdr3_aa: CASRPVGLGTEAFF
d_call: -; v_call: TRBV5-1; clone_size: -; j_call: TRBJ2-7; cdr3_nt: TGCGCCAGCAGCTTGGGTAGCAGGGGGGCCAACGAGCAGTACTTC; cdr3_aa: CASSLGSRGANEQYF
d_call: -; v_call: TRBV7-2; clone_size: -; j_call: TRBJ2-1; cdr3_nt: TGTGCCAGCAGCTTAAGTACTACAGAGCAGTTCTTC; cdr3_aa: CASSLSTTEQFF
d_call: -; v_call: TRBV2; clone_size: -; j_call: TRBJ1-1; cdr3_nt: TGTGCCAGCACCCTCGGTGGGGGGAGGAACACTGAAGCTTTCTTT; cdr3_aa: CASTLGGGRNTEAFF
d_call: -; v_call: TRBV19; clone_size: -; j_call: TRBJ1-4; cdr3_nt: TGTGCCAGTAGTATAGGAGCAACTAATGAAAAACTGTTTTTT; cdr3_aa: CASSIGATNEKLFF
d_call: TRBD2; v_call: TRBV30; clone_size: -; j_call: TRBJ2-2; cdr3_nt: TGTGCCTGGAGTATGCTAGCGGGGATCCCCGGGGAGCTGTTTTTT; cdr3_aa: CAWSMLAGIPGELFF
d_call: TRBD2; v_call: TRBV19; clone_size: -; j_call: TRBJ2-1; cdr3_nt: TGTGCCAGTAGTCTAGCGGGCCTCTCCTACAATGAGCAGTTCTTC; cdr3_aa: CASSLAGLSYNEQFF
d_call: -; v_call: TRBV5-1; clone_size: -; j_call: TRBJ2-7; cdr3_nt: TGCGCCAGCAGCCCCGGCGCAAACATCTACGAGCAGTACTTC; cdr3_aa: CASSPGANIYEQYF
d_call: TRBD1; v_call: TRBV15; clone_size: once; j_call: TRBJ1-4; cdr3_nt: TGTGCCACCAGCCCTACGGGACAGAATAATGAAAAACTGTTTTTT; cdr3_aa: CATSPTGQNNEKLFF
d_call: -; v_call: TRBV6-1; clone_size: -; j_call: TRBJ1-2; cdr3_nt: TGTGCCAGCAAGCCCGGGGGCTTGCCTGGCTACACCTTC; cdr3_aa: CASKPGGLPGYTF
d_call: -; v_call: TRBV4-3; clone_size: -; j_call: TRBJ2-5; cdr3_nt: TGCGCCAGCAGCCAAGCTCACGGGCCGGGGGAGACCCAGTACTTC; cdr3_aa: CASSQAHGPGETQYF
d_call: -; v_call: TRBV7-2; clone_size: -; j_call: TRBJ2-3; cdr3_nt: TGTGCCAGCAGCTTAGTAACGGGGCTTAGCACAGATACGCAGTATTTT; cdr3_aa: CASSLVTGLSTDTQYF
d_call: -; v_call: TRBV18; clone_size: -; j_call: TRBJ2-5; cdr3_nt: TGTGCCAGCTCACCAGGGGTCAGAGAGACCCAGTACTTC; cdr3_aa: CASSPGVRETQYF
d_call: -; v_call: TRBV20-1; clone_size: -; j_call: TRBJ1-1; cdr3_nt: TGCAGTGCTAGAGGTGATGGCGAAGCTTTCTTT; cdr3_aa: CSARGDGEAFF
d_call: TRBD1; v_call: TRBV6-5; clone_size: -; j_call: TRBJ2-7; cdr3_nt: TGTGCCAGCAAGCGACAGGGGGTGGCCTACGAGCAGTACTTC; cdr3_aa: CASKRQGVAYEQYF
d_call: -; v_call: TRBV7-9; clone_size: few; j_call: TRBJ1-1; cdr3_nt: TGTGCCAGCAGCCGATCGAACACTGAAGCTTTCTTT; cdr3_aa: CASSRSNTEAFF